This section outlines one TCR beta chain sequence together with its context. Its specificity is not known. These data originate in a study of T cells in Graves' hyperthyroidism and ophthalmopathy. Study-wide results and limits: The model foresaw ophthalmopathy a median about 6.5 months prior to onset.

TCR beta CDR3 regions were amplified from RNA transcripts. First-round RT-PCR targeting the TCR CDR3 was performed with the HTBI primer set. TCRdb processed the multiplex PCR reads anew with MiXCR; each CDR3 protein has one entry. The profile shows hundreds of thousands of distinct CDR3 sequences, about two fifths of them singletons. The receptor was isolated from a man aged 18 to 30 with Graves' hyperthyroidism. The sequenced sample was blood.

CDR3 region: CASSVENWTGATYGYTF. The CDR3, as DNA: TGCGCCAGCAGCGTAGAAAACTGGACAGGGGCCACCTATGGCTACACCTTC. V usage is TRBV5-1 and J usage is TRBJ1-2; 9 bases map to TRBD1. CDR1 is SGHRS, CDR2 YFSETQ, per germline. The CDR3 has 17 residues. Trimming at V came to 4 bases and at J to 4 bases, leaving 14 bases not matched to a gene.